This entry describes one T cell receptor beta chain. What it binds is not known. Each patient relapsed following autologous stem cell transplantation, and prior brentuximab vedotin exposure differed. Repertoires were generated with immunoSEQ multiplex PCR, while TCRdb's copy carries only in-frame clones and drops some. Among some 150,000 clones listed, about 78% were seen once. This specimen belongs to a study of PD-1 blockade in classical Hodgkin lymphoma. Findings and limits, study-wide: Diminished baseline TCR diversity has been reported in newly diagnosed patients relative to healthy donors. Diversity similar to that of newly diagnosed patients was seen at baseline in complete responders.

CDR3 length: 16 amino acids. CDR1 MNHNY and CDR2 SVGAGI come from the germline V gene (reference sequence). Trimming cost V 0 bases and J 3 bases, with 14 bases left between them. This sequence originates from a human donor with classical Hodgkin lymphoma. The chain has TRBV6-6 and TRBJ1-2; TRBD1 might be the D (5 bases). The material was peripheral blood mononuclear cells (PBMCs), obtained before the second cycle of nivolumab. The DNA of the CDR3 is TGTGCCAGCAGTTACTCGAAACTCCCGGGGGACTATGGCTACACCTTC. Protein product: CASSYSKLPGDYGYTF.